This entry lists 12 T cell receptor beta chains sequenced from one sample in a study of tissue T cells after allogeneic stem cell transplantation. Documented time point: mouse harvest day 7 after allogeneic transplant. Tail vein injection delivered 10^7 T-cell-depleted bone marrow cells and 10^6 splenic CD5+ T cells. This table comes from immunoSEQ multiplex PCR, and its TCRdb copy is limited to in-frame clones, with some not included. This repertoire shows fewer than 3,500 clones, approximately 52% found once; its top ten account for 25% to 35%. The specimen sequenced was spleen. The receptors come from a female BALB/c mouse given C57BL/6 T cells with graft-versus-host disease after an allogeneic hematopoietic cell transplant.

As for this clone: These gene names are mouse names. The observed sequence ends 1 residue before the CDR3 terminus, with the missing tail filled in from the germline J gene. V usage is TRBV16 and J usage is TRBJ2-7; D possibly matches TRBD1 or TRBD2 (5 bases each). V lost 6 bases to trimming and J lost 4 bases, with 10 bases between them. CDR1 and CDR2 from the germline V gene are SGHSA and FRNQAP. The CDR3 has 12 amino acids. CDR3 DNA (partial): TGTGCAAGCAGTCTTGGGGCTTATGAACAGTAC. It translates to CASSLGAYEQY. The whole CDR3 reads CASSLGAYEQYF.

This clone was seen a few times. Here the gene names and germline are mouse. The read ends 1 residue before the CDR3 terminus; that terminus is restored from the germline J gene. The J gene is TRBJ2-7, the V gene TRBV19; 11 bases align to TRBD1. V gave up 4 bases and J gave up 6 bases; unmatched junction bases: 3. Germline V lookup: CDR1 FNHDT, CDR2 SITEND (reference sequence). The CDR3 runs to 13 residues. CDR3 region: CASSRDRGGEQYF. CDR3 bases read: TGTGCCAGCAGTCGGGACAGGGGGGGTGAACAGTAC. Based on the CDR3 plus reference TRBV19 and TRBJ2-7, the full variable domain is GGIITQTPKFLIGQEGQKLTLKCQQNFNHDTMYWYRQDSGKGLRLIYYSITENDLQKGDLSEGYDASREKKSSFSLTVTSAQKNEMAVFLCASSRDRGGEQYFGPGTRLTVL.

This clone showed up just a few times. Mouse names are used for the genes. The CDR3 extends 1 residue past the end of the read, so its final part is completed from the germline J gene. The rearrangement joins TRBV14 to TRBJ2-3; D may match TRBD1 or TRBD2 (6 bases each). The ends were cut back, 1 base at V and 2 bases at J, with 8 bases in the middle. The CDR3 has 14 residues. Germline loops: CDR1 SGHDT, CDR2 FRDEAV. The CDR3 spells CASSFGGAAETLYF. Incomplete CDR3 DNA: TGTGCCAGCAGTTTCGGGGGCGCTGCAGAAACGCTGTAT. Complete variable domain (other parts from reference TRBV14 and TRBJ2-3): EAGVTQSPRYAVLQEGQAVSFWCDPISGHDTLYWYQQPRDQGPQLLVYFRDEAVIDNSQLPSDRFSAVRPKGTNSTLKIQSAKQGDTATYLCASSFGGAAETLYFGSGTRLTVL.

As regards this clone: These gene names are mouse names. CDR3 DNA, as far as it was read: TGTGCCAGCTCTCCCGGGACTGGGGGTTATGAACAGTAC. It is translated as CASSPGTGGYEQY. The whole CDR3 protein is CASSPGTGGYEQYF. V usage is TRBV26 and J usage is TRBJ2-7; 11 positions agree with TRBD2. The read gets to within 1 residue of the CDR3 end, and the germline J gene fills in the rest. The CDR3 totals 14 residues. The junction had 7 bases not matched to a gene; V was cut back by 8 bases and J by 4 bases. Germline V CDR1 and CDR2: KGHPV, FQNQEV (reference sequence).

With regard to this clone: These gene names are mouse names. Partial CDR3 DNA: TGTGCCAGCAGTCTGTGGGGGAACCAAGACACCCAGTAC. It encodes CASSLWGNQDTQY. The whole CDR3 is CASSLWGNQDTQYF. V usage is TRBV3 and J usage is TRBJ2-5, with TRBD2 as a possible D gene (6 bases). The read ends 1 residue before the CDR3 terminus; that terminus is restored from the germline J gene. In germline, CDR1 is SNHLY, CDR2 FYNGKV (reference sequence). Trimming shortened V by 6 bases and J by 0 bases, and 10 bases separated the two germline ends. CDR3 length: 14 amino acids.

This clone appeared a few times. Here the gene names and germline are mouse. The CDR3 goes on 1 residue after the read ends, and that part is filled in from the germline J gene. The gene calls are TRBV29 and TRBJ1-2; the D gene is possibly TRBD1 (5 bases). The V end was cut by 6 bases, the J end by 1 base, with 6 bases between. The CDR3 loop spans 12 amino acids. From germline, CDR1 is MSHET and CDR2 SYDVDS. The part of the CDR3 DNA that was read is TGTGCTAGCAGGAGGGGAAACTCCGACTACACC. This gives the protein CASRRGNSDYT. The CDR3 as a whole reads CASRRGNSDYTF. Full variable domain (rest looked up from reference TRBV29 and TRBJ1-2): DMKVTQMPRYLIKRMGENVLLECGQDMSHETMYWYRQDPGLGLQLIYISYDVDSNSEGDIPKGYRVSRKKREHFSLILDSAKTNQTSVYFCASRRGNSDYTFGSGTRLLVI.

In the case of this clone: The gene names here belong to mouse. The CDR3 end is not reached by the read, which stops 1 residue before it; the germline J gene fills it in. The V call is TRBV26, the J call TRBJ2-7; D is ambiguous. This CDR3 spans 13 amino acids. The germline V gene has CDR1 KGHPV and CDR2 FQNQEV (reference sequence). V was pared by 3 bases and J by 0 bases, with 6 bases between. The CDR3 sequence: CASSLTSSYEQYF. The sequenced part of the CDR3 DNA is TGTGCCAGCAGTCTAACCAGCTCCTATGAACAGTAC.

On this clone itself: Gene names and germline refer to mouse. The CDR3 is cut off 1 residue early in the read; its end comes from the germline J gene. V is TRBV15 and J is TRBJ2-1; 14 bases match TRBD2. V lost 3 bases and J lost 5; bases outside the gene matches: 3. CDR1 and CDR2 (germline): SGHND, FRSKSL. The CDR3 runs to 16 residues. The CDR3 spells CASSFRDWGGDAEQFF. CDR3 DNA, as far as it was read: TGTGCCAGCAGTTTTAGGGACTGGGGGGGCGATGCTGAGCAGTTC.

As to this clone: The gene names given are mouse names. The read comes to an end 1 residue before the CDR3 does, leaving the germline J gene to fill in the end. The chain recombines TRBV12-2 with TRBJ1-1; D is uncertain. V was trimmed by 2 bases and J by 3 bases, leaving 6 bases between them. Germline V gives CDR1 SGHLS, CDR2 HYDKME. The CDR3 contains 12 residues. The DNA read from the CDR3 is TGTGCCAGCTCTCGCGGGGACACAGAAGTCTTC. Its protein is CASSRGDTEVF. In full, the CDR3 is CASSRGDTEVFF.

A remark on this clone: Gene names are mouse gene names. The read stops 1 residue short of the end of the CDR3; the missing end is completed from the germline J gene. The chain has TRBV29 and TRBJ1-1; TRBD1 agrees at 7 bases. This CDR3 is built from 14 residues. Germline V gene lookup returns CDR1 MSHET and CDR2 SYDVDS. Germline trimming cut 3 bases from V and 0 bases from J; bases unmatched to any gene: 1. The sequenced CDR3 bases are TGTGCTAGCAGTTTGGGGACAGCAAACACAGAAGTCTTC. Encoded protein: CASSLGTANTEVF. The entire CDR3 is CASSLGTANTEVFF.

With respect to this clone: The gene names here belong to mouse. The observed sequence ends 1 residue before the CDR3 terminus, with the missing tail filled in from the germline J gene. The chain couples TRBV13-3 to TRBJ2-3, with TRBD1 as a possible D gene (6 bases). Germline loops: CDR1 NNHDY, CDR2 SYVADS. The CDR3 runs 15 residues. Trimming removed 4 bases from V and 0 bases from J, with 12 bases in between. This CDR3 is CASSPGTTSAETLYF. The DNA read from the CDR3 is TGTGCCAGCAGTCCCGGGACAACTAGTGCAGAAACGCTGTAT.

Note on this clone: Gene labels here are mouse ones. Sequencing ends 1 residue short of the CDR3 end; the germline J gene provides the rest. The chain combines TRBV3 with TRBJ2-5, with 7 bases lining up with TRBD1. The V gene end was trimmed by 4 bases and the J gene end by 0 bases; junction bases not matched to a gene: 4. The CDR3 is 15 amino acids. The germline CDR1 and CDR2 sequences are SNHLY and FYNGKV (reference sequence). CDR3: CASSSWDSNQDTQYF. Partial CDR3 DNA: TGTGCCAGCAGCTCCTGGGACAGTAACCAAGACACCCAGTAC.